Each of the 30 T cell receptor beta chains below was sequenced from the same sample in a study of cytomegalovirus exposure and HLA in healthy donors. PCR used 60 Vbeta primers and 13 Jbeta primers. Assay used: immunoSEQ multiplex PCR; TCRdb lists only in-frame clones, some missing. The sample lists under 200,000 clones; about 77% were seen once. Sequences were obtained from PBMCs. These receptors came from a man in his 60s in good health and CMV-seronegative.

This chain links TRBV15 with TRBJ2-3; TRBD2 agrees at 14 bases. The length of the CDR3 is 19 residues. Germline values: CDR1 LNHNV, CDR2 YYDKDF (reference sequence). J was trimmed by 4 bases and V by 0 bases; bases with no gene match: 9. The CDR3 region is CATSRDPGTSGSTPDTQYF. CDR3 nucleotide sequence: TGTGCCACCAGCAGAGATCCGGGGACTAGCGGGAGTACGCCAGATACGCAGTATTTT.

The rearrangement joins TRBV12-5 to TRBJ1-5; D gene unclear. The V end lost 5 bases, the J end lost 2 bases, and 10 bases lay between the germline ends. Germline V gene sequence: CDR1 LGHNT, CDR2 FRNRAP. This CDR3 has 14 amino acids. This CDR3 reads CASGPDGGNQPQHF. The CDR3 DNA is TGTGCTAGTGGTCCCGACGGGGGCAATCAGCCCCAGCATTTT. The full variable domain, its missing parts supplied by reference TRBV12-5 and TRBJ1-5, is DARVTQTPRHKVTEMGQEVTMRCQPILGHNTVFWYRQTMMQGLELLAYFRNRAPLDDSGMPKDRFSAEMPDATLATLKIQPSEPRDSAVYFCASGPDGGNQPQHFGDGTRLSIL.

This clone was seen a few times. The chain links TRBV4-1 to TRBJ1-2; D gene ambiguous. The V end was cut by 0 bases, the J end by 7 bases, with 12 bases between. The V gene's germline CDR1 is MGHRA and CDR2 YSYEKL. This CDR3 is 14 amino acids long. The CDR3 region is CASSQDTRVRGYTF. CDR3 nucleotides: TGCGCCAGCAGCCAAGACACACGGGTTCGTGGCTACACCTTC.

This rearrangement joins TRBV11-2 to TRBJ1-2; the D is unclear. Trimming left V 5 bases short and J 0 bases short, with 4 bases between. Per germline, CDR1 SGHAT and CDR2 FQNNGV. This CDR3 region has 12 residues. CDR3 loop: CASSHPNYGYTF. The CDR3 DNA is TGTGCCAGCAGCCATCCTAACTATGGCTACACCTTC.

The chain is built from TRBV7-2 and TRBJ2-2; possible D gene TRBD2, 6 bases. Germline V lookup: CDR1 SGHTA, CDR2 FQGNSA. Trimming cost V 6 bases and J 2 bases, with 16 bases left between them. The CDR3 has 16 amino acids. CDR3 DNA sequence: TGTGCCAGCAGGGGGGGTAGGGCCTTCAACACCGGGGAGCTGTTTTTT. This gives the protein CASRGGRAFNTGELFF.

V usage is TRBV4-2 and J usage is TRBJ2-5; 8 bases map to TRBD1. Trimming removed 5 bases from V and 5 bases from J; junction bases left unmatched: 22. This CDR3 contains 19 residues. Germline CDR1 is LGHNA and CDR2 is YNFKEQ. The CDR3, as DNA: TGTGCCAGCAGCTTAACCTTGGGCTTGGGGCAGGGGGCAGGGGAGACCCAGTACTTC. Translated: CASSLTLGLGQGAGETQYF.

This clone was detected only a few times. This sequence joins TRBV30 and TRBJ1-2; the D is unclear. The CDR3 runs to 11 residues. Germline CDR1 GTSNPN, CDR2 SVGIG (reference sequence). V shed 7 bases and J shed 4 bases, with 10 bases lying between them. The CDR3 reads CAYLNSYGYTF. The DNA for the CDR3 is TGTGCCTATCTTAACAGCTATGGCTACACCTTC.

The genes are TRBV5-6 and TRBJ1-1; possibly TRBD1 for D (5 bases). V lost 1 base and J lost 4, with 14 bases in between. This CDR3 contains 15 residues. Per germline, CDR1 SGHDT and CDR2 YYEEEE. This CDR3 is CASSLTAGGSTEAFF. Written as DNA, the CDR3 is TGTGCCAGCAGCTTGACCGCCGGGGGGAGCACTGAAGCTTTCTTT.

This chain uses TRBV4-1 with TRBJ2-2, with 10 bases identical to TRBD2. The CDR3 consists of 17 residues. V lost 1 base to trimming and J lost 1 base; unmatched junction nucleotides: 3. Germline CDR1 MGHRA, CDR2 YSYEKL. The CDR3 nucleotides read TGCGCCAGCAGCCAAGCTAGCGGGGGTTTGAACACCGGGGAGCTGTTTTTT. Its translation: CASSQASGGLNTGELFF.

V gene TRBV9 combines with J gene TRBJ2-1; 9 bases are a match to TRBD1. This CDR3 has 15 amino acids. The V gene's germline CDR1 is SGDLS and CDR2 YYNGEE. V was pared by 5 bases and J by 7 bases, with 10 bases of the junction left unmatched. The CDR3 region is CASRSPGQGTNEQFF. The CDR3 coding sequence is TGTGCCAGCAGATCTCCGGGACAGGGCACGAATGAGCAGTTCTTC.

The rearrangement joins TRBV30 to TRBJ2-7; 9 nucleotides align to TRBD2. Germline CDR1 GTSNPN, CDR2 SVGIG (reference sequence). CDR3 size: 14 residues. The V and J ends lost 7 bases and 7 bases, in that order; junction bases with no gene match: 14. The CDR3 spells CASRVLAGYSEQYF. The DNA of the CDR3 is TGTGCCTCAAGGGTCCTAGCGGGATATTCGGAGCAGTACTTC. Combining the CDR3 with reference TRBV30 and TRBJ2-7 gives the whole variable domain SQTIHQWPATLVQPVGSPLSLECTVEGTSNPNLYWYRQAAGRGLQLLFYSVGIGQISSEVPQNLSASRPQDRQFILSSKKLLLSDSGFYLCASRVLAGYSEQYFGPGTRLTVT.

The gene calls are TRBV14 and TRBJ2-5; no firm D call. The germline gives CDR1 SGHDN, CDR2 FVKESK. The CDR3 length is 14 residues. V was shortened by 3 bases and J by 5 bases, with 13 bases between the two germline ends. For the CDR3, the DNA is TGTGCCAGCAGCCATGACTCCGCGGTGGAGACCCAGTACTTC. Its protein product is CASSHDSAVETQYF.

This clone was seen just once. The V and J genes are TRBV6-5 and TRBJ2-1, with 8 bases matching TRBD2. J was trimmed by 3 bases and V by 5 bases; bases with no gene match: 6. Germline lookup yields CDR1 MNHEY and CDR2 SVGAGI. CDR3 size: 15 residues. The CDR3 DNA reads as TGTGCCAGCAGTCCCACCGGGACTAGCTACAATGAGCAGTTCTTC. Its protein product is CASSPTGTSYNEQFF.

The rearrangement joins TRBV19 to TRBJ2-5; D may be TRBD2 (6 bases). The CDR3 sequence is 14 residues long. Between the trimmed V and J ends, which lost 1 base and 2 bases, there was a span of 8 bases. CDR1 and CDR2 from the germline V gene are LNHDA and SQIVND (reference sequence). The CDR3 sequence is CASSIGRDQETQYF. DNA for the CDR3: TGTGCCAGTAGTATAGGGAGGGATCAAGAGACCCAGTACTTC. The full variable domain, completed using reference TRBV19 and TRBJ2-5, is DGGITQSPKYLFRKEGQNVTLSCEQNLNHDAMYWYRQDPGQGLRLIYYSQIVNDFQKGDIAEGYSVSREKKESFPLTVTSAQKNPTAFYLCASSIGRDQETQYFGPGTRLLVL.

This chain joins TRBV30 and TRBJ2-7; TRBD1 agrees at 10 bases. Per the germline V gene, CDR1 is GTSNPN and CDR2 is SVGIG (reference sequence). The V gene end was trimmed by 3 bases and the J gene end by 2 bases; junction bases not matched to a gene: 4. CDR3 length: 14 residues. Here the CDR3 DNA reads TGTGCCTGGAGGACCGGGACAGGGGCCTACGAGCAGTACTTC. Translated, it gives CAWRTGTGAYEQYF.

A single count supports this clone. This chain connects TRBV6-1 to TRBJ1-3, with 9 bases fitting TRBD1. After removal of 8 bases from V and 4 bases from J, the junction contained 9 bases not matched to a gene. The germline CDR1 and CDR2 sequences are MNHNS and SASEGT. The CDR3 loop spans 15 amino acids. This CDR3 reads CASRGTGRSGNTIYF. CDR3 bases: TGTGCCAGCCGGGGGACAGGGAGGTCGGGAAACACCATATATTTT.

The chain joins TRBV28 to TRBJ1-1, with D possibly being TRBD1 (5 bases). Trimming took 3 bases from V and 7 from J, leaving 15 bases between them. The germline CDR1 and CDR2 sequences are MDHEN and SYDVKM. The CDR3 loop spans 14 amino acids. This CDR3 reads CASSLQGGGLEAFF. The CDR3 bases are TGTGCCAGCAGTTTGCAGGGCGGAGGGCTTGAAGCTTTCTTT.

In this sample, this clone turned up once. The chain employs TRBV19 and TRBJ1-1; 7 positions agree with TRBD1. This CDR3 is built from 14 residues. The germline V gene has CDR1 LNHDA and CDR2 SQIVND (reference sequence). V lost 1 base, J lost 10 bases, and 9 bases stayed unmatched. CDR3 nucleotides: TGTGCCAGTAGTATAGGGGTTGAGGGGGCGACAGCTTTCTTT. Translating gives CASSIGVEGATAFF.

The rearrangement joins TRBV15 to TRBJ2-2; 7 bases are shared with TRBD1. The CDR3 sequence is 16 residues long. Germline CDR1 LNHNV, CDR2 YYDKDF (reference sequence). V shed 1 base, J shed 5 bases, and the junction held 7 bases outside the gene matches. For the CDR3, the DNA is TGTGCCACCAGCAGAGGGGCCAGGGGGAATACCGGGGAGCTGTTTTTT. Its protein is CATSRGARGNTGELFF. Using reference TRBV15 and TRBJ2-2 for the parts outside the CDR3, the full variable domain is DAMVIQNPRYQVTQFGKPVTLSCSQTLNHNVMYWYQQKSSQAPKLLFHYYDKDFNNEADTPDNFQSRRPNTSFCFLDIRSPGLGDTAMYLCATSRGARGNTGELFFGEGSRLTVL.

The gene calls are TRBV28 and TRBJ2-2; D call uncertain. V shed 6 bases and J shed 8 bases, with 10 bases lying between them. Germline CDR1 and CDR2: MDHEN and SYDVKM. This CDR3 has 12 residues. CDR3 loop: CASRASLGELFF. CDR3 bases: TGTGCCAGCAGAGCATCCCTGGGGGAGCTGTTTTTT.

As regards this clone: One junction end disagrees with the germline gene, perhaps due to a read error. The gene calls are TRBV27 and TRBJ1-6; TRBD1 is a possible D gene (6 bases). The CDR3 totals 15 residues. Germline values: CDR1 MNHEY, CDR2 SMNVEV (reference sequence). CDR3 amino acids: CASSLSQGLGSPLNF. CDR3 DNA: TGTGCCAGCAGTTTATCTCAGGGGCTGGGTTCACCCCTCAACTTT.

V and J are TRBV2 and TRBJ2-7, with TRBD2 identical over 7 bases. The CDR3 has 13 amino acids. Trimming at V came to 8 bases and at J to 6 bases, leaving 10 bases not matched to a gene. Per germline, CDR1 SNHLY and CDR2 FYNNEI. The CDR3 loop is CASSAGMRGEQYF. CDR3 nucleotides: TGTGCCAGCTCAGCGGGAATGAGGGGCGAGCAGTACTTC.

The chain couples TRBV19 to TRBJ1-1; a weak D match, TRBD1 (6 bases). Germline CDR1 reads LNHDA; CDR2 reads SQIVND (reference sequence). Trimming pared 1 base from V and 1 base from J, leaving 10 bases between. The length of the CDR3 is 15 residues. CDR3 loop: CASSIVDRSNTEAFF. CDR3 coding DNA: TGTGCCAGTAGTATAGTCGACAGGTCGAACACTGAAGCTTTCTTT.

The rearrangement links TRBV29-1 to TRBJ2-7; 10 bases align to TRBD1. Germline V lookup: CDR1 SQVTM, CDR2 ANQGSEA. The CDR3 length is 13 residues. V gave up 6 bases and J gave up 3 bases; unmatched junction bases: 5. The DNA of the CDR3 is TGCAGCGTCCTGGGACAGGGGCTCTACGAGCAGTACTTC. The encoded protein is CSVLGQGLYEQYF.

This clone turned up a few times. Here the CDR3 reads CASSGRSLAGARNEQFF. The CDR3 DNA is TGTGCCAGCAGTGGGCGCTCACTAGCGGGAGCTCGTAATGAGCAGTTCTTC. The chain carries TRBV2 and TRBJ2-1; 11 bases line up with TRBD2. Germline trimming cut 4 bases from V and 7 bases from J; bases unmatched to any gene: 12. Looked up from germline, CDR1 is SNHLY and CDR2 is FYNNEI. There are 17 residues in the CDR3.

Turning to this clone: The junction departs from the called germline gene at one end, perhaps through a read error. V and J are TRBV5-6 and TRBJ1-5, with 8 bases lining up with TRBD1. The CDR3 length is 18 residues. Germline loops: CDR1 SGHDT, CDR2 YYEEEE. CDR3 sequence: CASSHRKGQAVSNQPQNF. In DNA, the CDR3 is TGTGCCAGCAGCCACCGAAAGGGACAGGCAGTTAGCAATCAGCCCCAGAATTTT.

The genes are TRBV7-2 and TRBJ2-3; 11 nucleotides line up with TRBD2. The length of the CDR3 is 17 residues. Trimming at V came to 2 bases and at J to 0 bases, leaving 4 bases not matched to a gene. The germline CDR1 and CDR2 sequences are SGHTA and FQGNSA. The CDR3, as DNA: TGTGCCAGCAGCTTACTAGCGGGAGGTCGAAGCACAGATACGCAGTATTTT. As protein: CASSLLAGGRSTDTQYF.

This clone was seen a few times. CDR3 in DNA: TGCGCCAGCAGCCCCAACAATGCATATGGCTACACCTTC. Translating it yields CASSPNNAYGYTF. The J gene is TRBJ1-2, the V gene TRBV5-1; unclear D gene. The CDR3 length is 13 residues. The ends were cut back, 4 bases at V and 5 bases at J, with 12 bases in the middle. Germline V lookup: CDR1 SGHRS, CDR2 YFSETQ.

The rearrangement joins TRBV19 to TRBJ1-1, with D unclear. Germline lookup yields CDR1 LNHDA and CDR2 SQIVND (reference sequence). This CDR3 is built from 16 residues. Trimming shortened V by 6 bases and J by 0 bases, and 17 bases separated the two germline ends. This CDR3 is CASRFQSGDMNTEAFF. CDR3 DNA sequence: TGTGCCAGTAGGTTCCAGAGCGGTGACATGAACACTGAAGCTTTCTTT.

V gene TRBV11-2 combines with J gene TRBJ1-1; D call uncertain. Germline V lookup: CDR1 SGHAT, CDR2 FQNNGV. Trimming took 5 bases from V and 6 from J, leaving 13 bases between them. The CDR3 extends over 13 amino acids. Written as DNA, the CDR3 is TGTGCCAGCAGCAGAGGGCCGGCCGCTGAAGCTTTCTTT. This sequence encodes CASSRGPAAEAFF.